The clone carrying this T cell receptor (beta chain) showed up many times. Its matching antigen is unknown. These data are taken from a study of CD8 T cells in ankylosing spondylitis. Study-level points and caveats: Clones linked with disease were CD8+ and fairly uncommon in the peripheral blood. Ankylosing spondylitis blood appeared to be characterized by a TCR beta motif of several highly homologous variants.

Germline V lookup: CDR1 SGDLS, CDR2 YYNGEE. The CDR3 covers 14 residues. The V and J ends lost 4 bases and 3 bases respectively, with 13 bases between them. TCRdb used MiXCR to reprocess the 5' RACE reads, holding one entry per CDR3 protein. This sample has 200,000 to 300,000 distinct CDR3 sequences; 8.6% occur once, and the top ten carry almost 7%. This rearrangement joins TRBV9 to TRBJ1-2; D gene unclear. The TCR comes from a male donor with ankylosing spondylitis or in good health (not recorded which). The sequencing sample was made of blood, either unsorted or a sorted T cell fraction (not recorded which). The CDR3, as DNA: TGTGCCAGCAGCCCCGGGCCCGGGTACTATGGCTACACCTTC. It codes for CASSPGPGYYGYTF.